The TCR delta chain under discussion was sequenced for a study of gamma-delta chains in newborns, infants, children. Study as a whole: Microbial exposure reportedly drives polyclonal innate γδ T cell expansion after birth.

This CDR3 region has 18 residues. Germline CDR1 is GEAIGNYY and CDR2 is EKD. TCRdb applied CATT to the reads for clone calling. The sample carries about 8,500 delta-chain clones, around 3.4% recorded once. Concerning this clone: One end of the junction is discordant with germline, which a read error may explain.

The rearrangement joins TRDV2 to TRDJ3, with 9 bases aligning to TRDD3. This TCR was sampled from a child who was a newborn, infant or young child, either healthy, febrile or measles-vaccinated (not recorded which). Sequencing input: blood. Here the CDR3 DNA reads TGTGCCTGTGATCTACTGGGGGAGAGCTCCTGGGACACCCGACAGTTGTTTTTC. Its protein product is CACDLLGESSWDTRQLFF.